The 30 T cell receptor beta chains in this list originate from one sample, sequenced in a study of blood T cell repertoires in COVID-19 (dated by TCRdb to about 2020). Preparation of the library involved the immunoSEQ multiplex PCR assay. Entries here come from immuneACCESS through TCRdb and include only in-frame sequences with V and J called. Some clones fail to appear in such tables; in the studies checked, an unresolved V gene covers under half of the shortfall, and the cause of the remainder is unknown. The sample table lists about 240,000 clones, around 85% of them with a count of one. The ten biggest clones cover roughly 9.6% of the sample. Sequencing input: peripheral blood. The receptors here all came from a woman older than 75 with acute or convalescent COVID-19.

The V and J genes are TRBV6-2 or TRBV6-3 and TRBJ1-4; D is unclear. The germline V gene has CDR1 MNHEY and CDR2 SVGEGT. V lost 5 bases, J lost 0 bases, and 13 bases lay in between. The CDR3 is made up of 16 amino acids. This chain's CDR3 is CASSPYQSATNEKLFF. The CDR3 DNA reads as TGTGCCAGCAGTCCCTACCAAAGTGCAACTAATGAAAAACTGTTTTTT.

This clone has a handful of counts. The germline gene is not matched at one end of the junction; a read error may be the cause. The CDR3 coding sequence is TGTGCTAGCAGTCGCGACGACAGGAGCTCCTACGAGCAGTACTTC. Amino acids: CASSRDDRSSYEQYF. This chain links TRBV7-7 with TRBJ2-7, with D possibly TRBD1 on 6 matching bases. The CDR3 sequence is 15 residues long. CDR1 and CDR2 from the germline V gene are SSHAT and FNYEAQ (reference sequence). The variable domain in full, with the rest retrieved from reference TRBV7-7 and TRBJ2-7, is GAGVSQSPRYKVTKRGQDVTLRCDPISSHATLYWYQQALGQGPEFLTYFNYEAQPDKSGLPSDRFSAERPEGSISTLTIQRTEQRDSAMYRCASSRDDRSSYEQYFGPGTRLTVT.

V is TRBV5-6 and J is TRBJ2-5; 7 bases are a match to TRBD2. CDR3 length equals 13 residues. Trimming cost V 2 bases and J 5 bases; bases outside gene matches: 3. The germline CDR1 and CDR2 sequences are SGHDT and YYEEEE. The CDR3 protein is CASSFWRGETQYF. DNA of the CDR3: TGTGCCAGCAGCTTTTGGCGGGGGGAGACCCAGTACTTC.

The chain is built from TRBV12-3 or TRBV12-4 and TRBJ2-5; TRBD1 matches 7 bases. The CDR3 has 13 amino acids. Unmatched junction bases numbered 7, after V lost 7 bases and J lost 5 bases. The CDR3, as DNA: TGTGCCAGCACCCGGGACAGTTCGGAGACCCAGTACTTC. Protein sequence: CASTRDSSETQYF.

V gene TRBV5-1 combines with J gene TRBJ1-5; TRBD1 is a possible D gene (5 bases). The germline CDR1 and CDR2 sequences are SGHRS and YFSETQ. This CDR3 is built from 16 residues. Trimming pared 0 bases from V and 9 bases from J, leaving 19 bases between. The CDR3 protein is CASSLGPGQGDGPQHF. CDR3 coding DNA: TGCGCCAGCAGCTTGGGACCAGGGCAGGGCGACGGGCCCCAGCATTTT.

The table lists this clone with a count of one. The rearrangement links TRBV5-5 to TRBJ2-7, with D unclear. The V gene's germline CDR1 is SGHKS and CDR2 YYEKEE (reference sequence). The CDR3 sequence is 16 residues long. V lost 1 base to trimming and J lost 0 bases, with 14 bases between them. CDR3 sequence reads: CASSLNAGKISYEQYF. The CDR3 DNA reads as TGTGCCAGCAGCTTGAACGCAGGAAAAATCTCCTACGAGCAGTACTTC.

V is TRBV29-1 and J is TRBJ2-5, with 14 bases matching TRBD2. The trim removed 6 bases at V and 5 bases at J, leaving 11 bases unmatched. Germline V lookup: CDR1 SQVTM, CDR2 ANQGSEA. The CDR3 has 16 residues. The CDR3 DNA sequence: TGCAGCGTCGAGGGGGGACTAGCGGGGGCGTGGGAGACCCAGTACTTC. Translating gives CSVEGGLAGAWETQYF.

The CDR3, as DNA: TGTGCCAGCACATCTGCGGGGGGGTACTATGGCTACACCTTC. Protein: CASTSAGGYYGYTF. This sequence joins TRBV6-5 and TRBJ1-2, with D possibly matching TRBD1 (5 bases). The V gene's germline CDR1 is MNHEY and CDR2 SVGAGI. V was trimmed by 7 bases and J by 3 bases, leaving 15 bases between them. The CDR3 is 14 residues long.

The chain combines TRBV24-1 with TRBJ1-2; tentative D call: TRBD1 (5 bases). Trimming removed 5 bases at V and 8 bases at J, with 11 bases between. Germline-derived CDR1 and CDR2 are KGHDR and SFDVKD. There are 12 residues in the CDR3. In nucleotides, the CDR3 is TGTGCCACCAGTGGTGGGGCGCAGGGCTACACCTTC. Encoded protein: CATSGGAQGYTF.

This chain connects TRBV6-5 to TRBJ2-7; D may be TRBD2 (6 bases). In germline, CDR1 is MNHEY, CDR2 SVGAGI. The length of the CDR3 is 12 residues. The CDR3 protein is CVGGEPGYEQYF. The CDR3 DNA reads TGTGTTGGAGGGGAGCCGGGTTACGAGCAGTACTTC.

The CDR3: CASSPTSGGAGEQFF. The DNA for the CDR3 is TGTGCCAGCAGCCCGACTAGCGGGGGGGCCGGTGAGCAGTTCTTC. The chain employs TRBV7-3 and TRBJ2-1; 14 bases line up with TRBD2. V shed 5 bases and J 9 bases; nucleotides not matched to a gene: 6. Germline CDR1 and CDR2: SGHTA and FQGTGA. The CDR3 sequence is 15 residues long.

V gene TRBV3-1 (or the pseudogene TRBV3-2) combines with J gene TRBJ2-5, with a tentative D call TRBD1 (6 bases). Trimming shortened V by 1 base and J by 0 bases, and 12 bases separated the two germline ends. The CDR3 totals 16 residues. The germline CDR1 and CDR2 sequences are LGHDT and YNNKEL (reference sequence). The CDR3 sequence is CASSQAGGRYQETQYF. The CDR3 DNA sequence: TGTGCCAGCAGCCAAGCTGGGGGCAGGTACCAAGAGACCCAGTACTTC.

With regard to this clone: Germline is not matched at one junction end, which may reflect a read error. This chain uses TRBV28 with TRBJ2-7; perhaps TRBD1 as D (5 bases). The CDR3 is 14 amino acids. The V gene's germline CDR1 is MDHEN and CDR2 SYDVKM. The CDR3 nucleotides are TGTGCCAGCAGTTCCACCCCCATCGCAGGGCAGGACGACTTC. Translating it yields CASSSTPIAGQDDF.

The CDR3 loop is CASSSRETEAFF. The CDR3 coding sequence is TGTGCCAGCAGCTCCCGGGAAACTGAAGCTTTCTTT. This chain links TRBV5-6 with TRBJ1-1; D remains ambiguous. V lost 3 bases and J 5 bases, leaving 8 bases between the germline ends. Germline CDR1 is SGHDT and CDR2 is YYEEEE. The CDR3 loop spans 12 amino acids.

The genes are TRBV6-2 or TRBV6-3 and TRBJ2-7, with 9 positions matching TRBD1. CDR3 size: 14 residues. Trimming took 5 bases from V and 5 from J; bases not matched to a gene: 7. The germline gives CDR1 MNHEY, CDR2 SVGEGT. The chain's CDR3 is CASSGDRVVHEQYF. The CDR3 nucleotides read TGTGCCAGCAGTGGGGACAGGGTAGTCCACGAGCAGTACTTC.

The chain uses TRBV5-4 and TRBJ1-3, with D possibly TRBD1 on 5 matching bases. V was pared by 0 bases and J by 0 bases, with 10 bases between. This CDR3 has 16 residues. Germline V CDR1 and CDR2: SGHNT, YYREEE (reference sequence). The CDR3 bases are TGTGCCAGCAGCTTGGGACAGCCGATCTCTGGAAACACCATATATTTT. The encoded protein is CASSLGQPISGNTIYF.

This chain links TRBV28 with TRBJ2-1; 10 nucleotides match TRBD2. The V and J ends lost 6 bases and 4 bases, in that order; junction bases with no gene match: 9. The CDR3 has 16 amino acids. Germline CDR1 reads MDHEN; CDR2 reads SYDVKM. CDR3: CASRGSGGADYNEQFF. CDR3 DNA: TGTGCCAGCAGGGGGAGCGGGGGGGCGGATTACAATGAGCAGTTCTTC. Supplemented by reference TRBV28 and TRBJ2-1, the full variable domain reads DVKVTQSSRYLVKRTGEKVFLECVQDMDHENMFWYRQDPGLGLRLIYFSYDVKMKEKGDIPEGYSVSREKKERFSLILESASTNQTSMYLCASRGSGGADYNEQFFGPGTRLTVL.

The gene calls are TRBV5-1 and TRBJ2-7, with 9 bases aligning to TRBD2. CDR3 length: 15 amino acids. Germline values: CDR1 SGHRS, CDR2 YFSETQ. The junction had 9 bases not matched to a gene; V was cut back by 4 bases and J by 4 bases. Here the CDR3 reads CASSPDSGGLYEQYF. The CDR3 bases are TGCGCCAGCAGCCCCGATAGCGGGGGCCTTTACGAGCAGTACTTC.

This chain links TRBV7-9 with TRBJ2-3; tentatively, D is TRBD2 (6 bases). The CDR3 loop spans 14 amino acids. Germline assignment: CDR1 SEHNR and CDR2 FQNEAQ (reference sequence). Trimming took 3 bases from V and 2 from J, leaving 9 bases between them. Written as DNA, the CDR3 is TGTGCCAGCAGCTTCGGGGGAAACACAGATACGCAGTATTTT. It is translated as CASSFGGNTDTQYF.

The chain recombines TRBV19 with TRBJ1-4, with 7 bases matching TRBD1. The germline CDR1 and CDR2 sequences are LNHDA and SQIVND (reference sequence). The ends lost 5 bases at V and 7 bases at J; junction bases unmatched: 10. There are 15 residues in the CDR3. The CDR3 spells CASSSSTGPGEKLFF. CDR3 bases: TGTGCCAGTAGTTCGTCGACAGGGCCGGGTGAAAAACTGTTTTTT.

The chain is built from TRBV9 and TRBJ1-6, with 9 bases fitting TRBD1. V shed 4 bases and J 7 bases; nucleotides not matched to a gene: 6. The CDR3 is 15 residues long. From germline, CDR1 is SGDLS and CDR2 YYNGEE. The CDR3 loop reads CASSPRQGGNSPLHF. The DNA of the CDR3 is TGTGCCAGCAGCCCACGACAGGGGGGGAATTCACCCCTCCACTTT.

V is TRBV3-1 (or the pseudogene TRBV3-2) and J is TRBJ1-4, with D possibly TRBD1 on 5 matching bases. With 1 base removed from V and 5 bases from J, the gap between germline ends came to 11 bases. Germline assignment: CDR1 LGHDT and CDR2 YNNKEL (reference sequence). The CDR3 sequence is 15 residues long. Written as DNA, the CDR3 is TGTGCCAGCAGCCAAGGGGGACTTCTAAATGAAAAACTGTTTTTT. This sequence encodes CASSQGGLLNEKLFF.

The chain recombines TRBV7-3 with TRBJ1-2; tentatively, D is TRBD1 (6 bases). The CDR3 consists of 14 residues. V lost 0 bases, J lost 8 bases, and 13 bases lay in between. Germline loops: CDR1 SGHTA, CDR2 FQGTGA. The CDR3, as DNA: TGTGCCAGCAGCTTAACGGCAGGGGAGGGCGGCTACACCTTC. This gives the protein CASSLTAGEGGYTF.

On this clone itself: Other DNA sequences in this sample translate to the same CDR3. The chain combines TRBV5-4 with TRBJ2-3; a possible D gene is TRBD2 (5 bases). With 0 bases removed from V and 1 base from J, the gap between germline ends came to 9 bases. The germline V gene encodes CDR1 SGHNT and CDR2 YYREEE (reference sequence). The CDR3 extends over 15 amino acids. In nucleotides, the CDR3 is TGTGCCAGCAGCTTGGGAGGGAGCGGCACAGATACGCAGTATTTT. It specifies CASSLGGSGTDTQYF.

The chain links TRBV2 to TRBJ2-3; no clear D. Per germline, CDR1 SNHLY and CDR2 FYNNEI. The V and J ends lost 4 bases and 0 bases respectively, with 14 bases between them. CDR3 length equals 16 residues. This CDR3 reads CASSARSPQSTDTQYF. The CDR3 DNA follows: TGTGCCAGCAGTGCTAGGAGCCCACAAAGCACAGATACGCAGTATTTT. Full variable domain (outside the CDR3, taken from reference TRBV2 and TRBJ2-3): EPEVTQTPSHQVTQMGQEVILRCVPISNHLYFYWYRQILGQKVEFLVSFYNNEISEKSEIFDDQFSVERPDGSNFTLKIRSTKLEDSAMYFCASSARSPQSTDTQYFGPGTRLTVL.

This chain joins TRBV12-3 or TRBV12-4 and TRBJ1-6; possibly TRBD1 for D (6 bases). The CDR3 runs to 13 residues. Trimming stripped 2 bases from V and 10 bases from J, with 9 bases between. CDR3: CASSLYRESPLHF. The CDR3 DNA reads as TGTGCCAGCAGTTTATACAGGGAATCACCCCTCCACTTT.

The rearrangement links TRBV15 to TRBJ2-5; 8 bases line up with TRBD2. Trimming at V came to 1 base and at J to 2 bases, leaving 9 bases not matched to a gene. Germline CDR1 and CDR2: LNHNV and YYDKDF (reference sequence). The CDR3 consists of 17 residues. The CDR3 spells CATSRGALAGSQETQYF. Here the CDR3 DNA reads TGTGCCACCAGCAGAGGGGCGCTAGCGGGCTCTCAAGAGACCCAGTACTTC.

The rearrangement joins TRBV6-5 to TRBJ2-7; 8 bases line up with TRBD1. The germline CDR1 and CDR2 sequences are MNHEY and SVGAGI. This CDR3 has 16 amino acids. Trimming cost V 0 bases and J 0 bases; bases outside gene matches: 4. The CDR3 bases are TGTGCCAGCAGTTACTCCAACAGGGGGAACTCCTACGAGCAGTACTTC. It translates to CASSYSNRGNSYEQYF.

The chain combines TRBV6-5 with TRBJ2-2; 8 bases line up with TRBD1. Germline V CDR1 and CDR2: MNHEY, SVGAGI. J lost 3 bases, V lost 7 bases, and 4 bases had no gene match. The CDR3 covers 14 residues. The CDR3 is CASTLDRDTGELFF. The DNA of the CDR3 is TGTGCCAGCACGCTGGACAGGGACACCGGGGAGCTGTTTTTT.

This chain joins TRBV9 and TRBJ2-1; 10 bases are shared with TRBD2. CDR3 length equals 19 residues. V trimming: 0 bases; J trimming: 0 bases; junction bases outside the gene matches: 9. Germline lookup yields CDR1 SGDLS and CDR2 YYNGEE. CDR3 DNA sequence: TGTGCCAGCAGCGTAGCGAATAGCGGGGGGCAAAGCTCCTACAATGAGCAGTTCTTC. This gives the protein CASSVANSGGQSSYNEQFF.